The 21 T cell receptor beta chains in this list originate from one sample, sequenced in a study of blood T cell repertoires in COVID-19. Method: immunoSEQ multiplex PCR; TCRdb's copy keeps in-frame clones and lacks some. The sample holds about 190,000 clones, around nine tenths seen once. The source material was peripheral blood. The receptors stem from a woman in her 70s with COVID-19, enrolled during active disease.

This clone turned up a few times. The chain uses TRBV19 and TRBJ1-1; the match to TRBD1 covers 8 bases. The CDR3 has 17 residues. CDR1 and CDR2 (germline): LNHDA, SQIVND (reference sequence). V was clipped by 1 base and J by 5 bases; unmatched bases: 12. In DNA, the CDR3 is TGTGCCAGTAGTATAGTCCCAGGACAGGGTCGCTTTACTGAAGCTTTCTTT. This encodes CASSIVPGQGRFTEAFF.

This clone was observed once. This chain connects TRBV27 to TRBJ2-1; no firm D call. This CDR3 is built from 12 residues. Trimming cost V 6 bases and J 9 bases, with 12 bases left between them. Germline assignment: CDR1 MNHEY and CDR2 SMNVEV (reference sequence). The CDR3 here is CASRRSFGEQFF. In DNA form, the CDR3 reads TGTGCCAGCAGACGCAGTTTTGGTGAGCAGTTCTTC.

This clone was detected once. V gene TRBV28 combines with J gene TRBJ1-2; TRBD1 might be the D (6 bases). The CDR3 consists of 13 residues. V gave up 4 bases and J gave up 6 bases, with 12 bases separating them. The germline V gene has CDR1 MDHEN and CDR2 SYDVKM. CDR3 region: CASSSPDRNGYTF. The CDR3, as DNA: TGTGCCAGCAGTTCTCCCGACAGGAATGGCTACACCTTC.

The chain is built from TRBV6-5 and TRBJ2-7, with 7 positions matching TRBD1. The V gene end was trimmed by 3 bases and the J gene end by 3 bases; junction bases not matched to a gene: 5. This CDR3 region has 14 residues. Germline V gives CDR1 MNHEY, CDR2 SVGAGI. Here the CDR3 reads CASSYFGDSYEQYF. The CDR3 region has the DNA TGTGCCAGCAGTTATTTCGGGGACAGCTACGAGCAGTACTTC.

On this clone: The sample holds other DNA sequences that translate to the same CDR3. This chain uses TRBV11-3 with TRBJ2-2, with 10 bases fitting TRBD1. Trimming at V came to 5 bases and at J to 4 bases, leaving 4 bases not matched to a gene. The CDR3 has 15 residues. Germline loops: CDR1 SGHNT, CDR2 YENEEA. Here the CDR3 DNA reads TGTGCCAGCAGCCCCCGGACAGGGGGCACCGGGGAGCTGTTTTTT. This codes for CASSPRTGGTGELFF.

This clone is a singleton in its sample. The chain combines TRBV2 with TRBJ2-7; D not certain. V was trimmed by 3 bases and J by 3 bases, leaving 15 bases between them. Germline CDR1 reads SNHLY; CDR2 reads FYNNEI. The CDR3 contains 15 residues. CDR3 sequence reads: CASSESRNLIYEQYF. CDR3 coding DNA: TGTGCCAGCAGTGAGTCGCGGAATTTGATCTACGAGCAGTACTTC.

The chain uses TRBV7-6 and TRBJ2-7, with 9 positions matching TRBD2. The CDR3 length is 14 residues. The germline CDR1 and CDR2 sequences are SGHVS and FNYEAQ. After removal of 5 bases from V and 3 bases from J, the junction contained 5 bases not matched to a gene. In DNA form, the CDR3 reads TGTGCCAGCAGCCCTGGTAGCGGGAGCTACGAGCAGTACTTC. Its protein is CASSPGSGSYEQYF.

The chain joins TRBV20-1 to TRBJ2-5; 9 bases are a match to TRBD2. With V trimmed by 3 bases and J by 5 bases, 13 bases remained unmatched. CDR3 length equals 16 residues. Germline V CDR1 and CDR2: DFQATT, SNEGSKA (reference sequence). Here the CDR3 DNA reads TGCAGTGCTAGTTTTGGTAGCGGGAGAAATGGGGAGACCCAGTACTTC. Translation: CSASFGSGRNGETQYF.

The chain recombines TRBV9 with TRBJ2-5; D uncertain. Between the trimmed V and J ends, which lost 6 bases and 5 bases, there was a span of 14 bases. This CDR3 has 13 residues. Germline loops: CDR1 SGDLS, CDR2 YYNGEE. CDR3 region: CASILDRRETQYF. CDR3 sequence (DNA): TGTGCCAGCATCCTAGACCGGCGGGAGACCCAGTACTTC.

The rearrangement uses TRBV10-3 and TRBJ2-2; D remains ambiguous. CDR3 length equals 15 residues. Trimming shortened V by 8 bases and J by 0 bases, and 13 bases separated the two germline ends. Per the germline V gene, CDR1 is ENHRY and CDR2 is SYGVKD. The CDR3 coding sequence is TGTGCCATCTCTGACGGCGGAACGAACACCGGGGAGCTGTTTTTT. This gives the protein CAISDGGTNTGELFF.

The chain joins TRBV3-1 (or the pseudogene TRBV3-2) to TRBJ2-7, with D possibly TRBD2 on 6 matching bases. The length of the CDR3 is 14 residues. The V end lost 4 bases, the J end lost 1 base, and 11 bases lay between the germline ends. Germline assignment: CDR1 LGHDT and CDR2 YNNKEL (reference sequence). CDR3 sequence: CASSRLGGSYEQYF. The CDR3 DNA reads TGTGCCAGCAGCCGCCTCGGGGGATCCTACGAGCAGTACTTC.

The rearrangement joins TRBV14 to TRBJ1-2; 7 bases agree with TRBD1. V gave up 6 bases and J gave up 0 bases; unmatched junction bases: 4. There are 14 residues in the CDR3. From germline, CDR1 is SGHDN and CDR2 FVKESK. CDR3 amino acids: CASRQTGSNYGYTF. CDR3 sequence (DNA): TGTGCCAGCAGACAGACAGGGTCTAACTATGGCTACACCTTC. Full variable domain (remainder filled in from reference TRBV14 and TRBJ1-2): EAGVTQFPSHSVIEKGQTVTLRCDPISGHDNLYWYRRVMGKEIKFLLHFVKESKQDESGMPNNRFLAERTGGTYSTLKVQPAELEDSGVYFCASRQTGSNYGYTFGSGTRLTVV.

The genes are TRBV7-9 and TRBJ2-4, with 9 nucleotides matching TRBD1. Germline V gene lookup returns CDR1 SEHNR and CDR2 FQNEAQ (reference sequence). This CDR3 is 14 amino acids long. Losses at the gene ends were 5 bases for V and 8 bases for J; bases not matched to a gene: 7. CDR3 nucleotides: TGTGCCAGCAGCGCCGGGACAGGGTTAGACATTCAGTACTTC. This translates into CASSAGTGLDIQYF. The full variable domain, its missing parts supplied by reference TRBV7-9 and TRBJ2-4, is DTGVSQNPRHKITKRGQNVTFRCDPISEHNRLYWYRQTLGQGPEFLTYFQNEAQLEKSRLLSDRFSAERPKGSFSTLEIQRTEQGDSAMYLCASSAGTGLDIQYFGAGTRLSVL.

This clone occurred a few times. CDR3 in amino acids: CASSSGTTYNEQFF. The CDR3 region has the DNA TGCGCCAGCAGTTCCGGGACTACATACAATGAGCAGTTCTTC. The chain has TRBV5-1 and TRBJ2-1; 7 bases align to TRBD2. V gave up 5 bases and J gave up 4 bases; unmatched junction bases: 6. The CDR3 has 14 amino acids. Germline CDR1 is SGHRS and CDR2 is YFSETQ.

The rearrangement uses TRBV6-5 and TRBJ2-4; D possibly corresponds to TRBD1 (6 bases). The CDR3 runs to 15 residues. Germline CDR1 reads MNHEY; CDR2 reads SVGAGI. Trimming removed 2 bases at V and 4 bases at J, with 12 bases between. CDR3 sequence reads: CASSYPKDRKNIQYF. DNA of the CDR3: TGTGCCAGCAGTTACCCGAAGGACAGAAAAAACATTCAGTACTTC.

The CDR3 spells CASSYRDLGLPTEQYF. Here the CDR3 DNA reads TGTGCCAGCAGTTACAGGGACCTGGGCCTCCCTACTGAGCAGTACTTC. The genes are TRBV28 and TRBJ2-7, with D perhaps matching TRBD1 (6 bases). The germline V gene encodes CDR1 MDHEN and CDR2 SYDVKM. The CDR3 length is 16 residues. V was clipped by 4 bases and J by 7 bases, with 23 bases between them.

This clone has ten or more counts. The gene calls are TRBV5-1 and TRBJ1-3; D may be TRBD1 (5 bases). CDR1 is SGHRS and CDR2 is YFSETQ in the germline V gene. This CDR3 is built from 16 residues. The germline V and J ends were trimmed by 0 bases and 4 bases, with 14 bases remaining between them. The DNA for the CDR3 is TGCGCCAGCAGCTTGGGGAGGGACTCGACAGGAAACACCATATATTTT. Translated: CASSLGRDSTGNTIYF.

The CDR3 loop reads CASSLSTVGDTQYF. CDR3 coding DNA: TGTGCCAGCAGCTTATCGACAGTGGGGGATACGCAGTATTTT. The chain recombines TRBV11-2 with TRBJ2-3, with D possibly matching TRBD1 (5 bases). Trimming took 2 bases from V and 6 from J, leaving 12 bases between them. The CDR3 runs to 14 residues. Germline V gene lookup returns CDR1 SGHAT and CDR2 FQNNGV.

This chain joins TRBV3-1 (or the pseudogene TRBV3-2) and TRBJ2-1; unclear D gene. Germline-derived CDR1 and CDR2 are LGHDT and YNNKEL (reference sequence). CDR3 length equals 13 residues. Trimming removed 4 bases at V and 8 bases at J, with 12 bases between. The CDR3 protein is CASSLEAIDEQFF. Here the CDR3 DNA reads TGTGCCAGCAGCCTCGAGGCCATCGATGAGCAGTTCTTC.

The CDR3 sequence is CASSSPSFGSPLHF. DNA for the CDR3: TGTGCCAGCAGTTCCCCGAGTTTTGGTTCACCCCTCCACTTT. The chain employs TRBV27 and TRBJ1-6, with D unresolved. The CDR3 loop spans 14 amino acids. Per the germline V gene, CDR1 is MNHEY and CDR2 is SMNVEV (reference sequence). Trimming removed 4 bases from V and 9 bases from J, with 13 bases in between.

This clone has a single count. The chain joins TRBV21-1 to TRBJ2-7; TRBD1, the D gene given by the table, was not confirmed from the DNA. TRBV21-1 is a known pseudogene. The CDR3 is made up of 15 amino acids. The CDR3 coding sequence is TGTGCCAGCAGCAAAGGGGACAGGGTCTCCTACGAGCAGTACTTC. Protein sequence: CASSKGDRVSYEQYF.